This T cell receptor (beta chain) was observed in a study of blood T cell repertoires in COVID-19. At the level of the study: The origin of the acute and convalescent COVID-19 samples was the United States, Italy and Spain. Nucleic acid was either cDNA or gDNA, and it came from T cells, B-cell-depleted T cells, or PBMCs.

Authors' methods: Researchers report that nucleated cell counts were estimated from reference gene primer amplification. Some clones are missing from TCRdb's copy, which holds only in-frame ones; the method was immunoSEQ multiplex PCR. Clonal size and the V and J genes are those of that table, whereas D and trimming came from the DNA. The table has roughly 76,000 clones, around 90% seen once. The source is a woman aged 18-35 years with acute or convalescent COVID-19. Specimen: peripheral blood.

The CDR3, as DNA: TGTGCCAGCAGTACCCAACTATGGGGCGTATCCCAAGAGACCCAGTACTTC. Its protein product is CASSTQLWGVSQETQYF. The chain combines TRBV28 with TRBJ2-5; D is possibly TRBD1 (5 bases). The CDR3 is 17 amino acids. The V gene lost 5 bases and the J gene lost 1 base, with 20 bases spanning the gap. Germline V CDR1 and CDR2: MDHEN, SYDVKM. The whole variable domain, remainder taken from reference TRBV28 and TRBJ2-5, is DVKVTQSSRYLVKRTGEKVFLECVQDMDHENMFWYRQDPGLGLRLIYFSYDVKMKEKGDIPEGYSVSREKKERFSLILESASTNQTSMYLCASSTQLWGVSQETQYFGPGTRLLVL.